This TCR beta chain appears in the sequencing data of a study of T cell responses to AZD1222 COVID-19 vaccine. Overall study findings and caveats: Donors in the cohort were predominantly white British and more often female, and clonal diversity was possibly underestimated.

Points on this clone: Its specificity is unknown.

Produced via immunoSEQ multiplex PCR; TCRdb's table is partial and in-frame only. This sample has 120,000 or so clones, with just over 85% found just once. From germline, CDR1 is SGHTA and CDR2 FQGNSA. V gave up 1 base and J gave up 8 bases; unmatched junction bases: 15. There are 17 residues in the CDR3. Source: peripheral blood, taken 28 days after the second AZD1222 dose. J is TRBJ1-2 and V is TRBV7-2, with 8 bases matching TRBD1. The origin of this receptor is an adult who received the AZD1222 COVID-19 vaccine. CDR3 residues: CASSLEVSGGTSTGYTF. CDR3 nucleotide sequence: TGTGCCAGCAGCTTAGAAGTCTCAGGGGGCACGTCGACCGGCTACACCTTC.